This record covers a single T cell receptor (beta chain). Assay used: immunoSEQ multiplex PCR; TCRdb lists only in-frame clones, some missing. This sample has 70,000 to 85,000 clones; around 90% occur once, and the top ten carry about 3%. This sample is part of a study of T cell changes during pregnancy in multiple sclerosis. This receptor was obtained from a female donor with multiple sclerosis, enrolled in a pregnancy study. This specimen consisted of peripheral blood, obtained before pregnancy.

CDR3 in amino acids: CASSVGQGGYEQYF. In nucleotides, the CDR3 is TGTGCCAGCAGCGTGGGACAGGGCGGCTACGAGCAGTACTTC. This chain connects TRBV9 to TRBJ2-7, with TRBD1 identical over 9 bases. The germline V gene encodes CDR1 SGDLS and CDR2 YYNGEE. This CDR3 spans 14 amino acids. Unmatched junction bases numbered 3, after V lost 2 bases and J lost 3 bases.